This T cell receptor beta chain was recorded in a study of shared clonotypes between healthy human individuals. The study, taken as a whole, reports: Deeper or shallower sequencing was expected to change how clonotypes are shared among donors.

An assay was performed, and its level was deep. The authors loaded around 190 ng DNA, around 32,000 T cell genomes, into sorted-subset replicate PCRs. The data were produced by immunoSEQ multiplex PCR, yet TCRdb's version contains in-frame clones alone and is incomplete. The sample has 2 million to 2.5 million clones; approximately 95% are singletons. CDR1 is SGHDT and CDR2 is YYEEEE in the germline V gene. The V end was cut by 2 bases, the J end by 8 bases, with 7 bases between. The CDR3 spans 12 residues. With respect to this clone: Its antigen is unidentified.

This sequence originates from a young man in good health. The chain has TRBV5-6 and TRBJ2-2; D unresolved. Sample: naive CD4+ T cells sorted from blood. Subset: CD45RA+ positively selected. The CDR3 region has the DNA TGTGCCAGCAGCTTAGGTGAAGGGGAGCTGTTTTTT. Translating gives CASSLGEGELFF.